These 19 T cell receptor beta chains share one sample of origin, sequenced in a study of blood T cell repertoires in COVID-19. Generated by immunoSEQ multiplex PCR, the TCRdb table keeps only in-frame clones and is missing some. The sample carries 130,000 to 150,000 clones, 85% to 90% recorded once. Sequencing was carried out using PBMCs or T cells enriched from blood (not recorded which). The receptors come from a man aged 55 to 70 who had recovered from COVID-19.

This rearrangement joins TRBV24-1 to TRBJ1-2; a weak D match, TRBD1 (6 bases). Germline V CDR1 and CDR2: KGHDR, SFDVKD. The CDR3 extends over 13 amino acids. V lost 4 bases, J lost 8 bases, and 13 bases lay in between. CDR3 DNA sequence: TGTGCCACCAGTGAACCCTCCGGGACAGGCTACACCTTC. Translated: CATSEPSGTGYTF.

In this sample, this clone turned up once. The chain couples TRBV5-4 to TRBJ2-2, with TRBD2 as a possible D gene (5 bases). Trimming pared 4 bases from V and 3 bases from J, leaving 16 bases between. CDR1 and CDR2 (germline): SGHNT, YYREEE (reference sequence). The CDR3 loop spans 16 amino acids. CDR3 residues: CASSPRSSGYTGELFF. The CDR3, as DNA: TGTGCCAGCAGCCCTAGGTCTTCGGGGTACACCGGGGAGCTGTTTTTT.

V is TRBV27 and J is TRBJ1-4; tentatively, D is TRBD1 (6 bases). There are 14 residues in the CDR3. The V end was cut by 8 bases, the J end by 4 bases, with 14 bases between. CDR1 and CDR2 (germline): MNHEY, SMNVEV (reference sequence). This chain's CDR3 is CASARQGINEKLFF. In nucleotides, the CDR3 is TGTGCCAGCGCTAGGCAGGGGATTAATGAAAAACTGTTTTTT. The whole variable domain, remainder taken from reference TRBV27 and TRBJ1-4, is EAQVTQNPRYLITVTGKKLTVTCSQNMNHEYMSWYRQDPGLGLRQIYYSMNVEVTDKGDVPEGYKVSRKEKRNFPLILESPSPNQTSLYFCASARQGINEKLFFGSGTQLSVL.

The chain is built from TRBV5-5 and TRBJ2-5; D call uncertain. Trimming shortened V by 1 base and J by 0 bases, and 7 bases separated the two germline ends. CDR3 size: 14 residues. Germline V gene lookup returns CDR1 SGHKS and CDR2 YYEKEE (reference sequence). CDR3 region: CASSLWQDQETQYF. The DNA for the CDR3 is TGTGCCAGCAGCTTGTGGCAAGACCAAGAGACCCAGTACTTC.

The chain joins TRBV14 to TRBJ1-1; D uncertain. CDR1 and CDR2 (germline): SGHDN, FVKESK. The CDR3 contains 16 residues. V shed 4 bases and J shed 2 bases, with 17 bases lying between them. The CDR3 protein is CASSPLYQVGNTEAFF. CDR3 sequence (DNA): TGTGCCAGCAGCCCCCTGTATCAGGTCGGAAACACTGAAGCTTTCTTT.

DNA for the CDR3: TGTGCCAGCCTTTTCAATGGGGGGGGAGGCACTGAAGCTTTCTTT. Protein sequence: CASLFNGGGGTEAFF. J is TRBJ1-1 and V is TRBV2, with a tentative D call TRBD1 (5 bases). Trimming took off 8 bases at V and 4 bases at J, with 20 bases between the two ends. CDR3 length: 15 residues. Germline V CDR1 and CDR2: SNHLY, FYNNEI.

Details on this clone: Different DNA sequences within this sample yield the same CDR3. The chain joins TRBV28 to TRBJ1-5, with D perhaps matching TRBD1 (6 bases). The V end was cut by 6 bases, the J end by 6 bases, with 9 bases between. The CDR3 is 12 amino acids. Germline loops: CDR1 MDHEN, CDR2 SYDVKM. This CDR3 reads CASSLQGQPQHF. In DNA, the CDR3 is TGTGCCAGCAGCTTACAGGGTCAGCCCCAGCATTTT.

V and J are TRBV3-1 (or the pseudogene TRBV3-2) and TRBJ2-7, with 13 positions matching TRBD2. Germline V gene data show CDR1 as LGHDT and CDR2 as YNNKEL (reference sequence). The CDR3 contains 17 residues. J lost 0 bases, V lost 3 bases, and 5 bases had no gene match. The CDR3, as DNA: TGTGCCAGCAGCCAGGGGACTAGCGGGGCTAGCTCCTACGAGCAGTACTTC. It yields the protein CASSQGTSGASSYEQYF.

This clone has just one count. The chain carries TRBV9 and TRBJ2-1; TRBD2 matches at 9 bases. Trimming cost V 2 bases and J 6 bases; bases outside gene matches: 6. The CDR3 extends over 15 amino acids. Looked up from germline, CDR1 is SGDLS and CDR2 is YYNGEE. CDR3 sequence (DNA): TGTGCCAGCAGCGTTGGCGGGGGGGCCTTCAATGAGCAGTTCTTC. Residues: CASSVGGGAFNEQFF.

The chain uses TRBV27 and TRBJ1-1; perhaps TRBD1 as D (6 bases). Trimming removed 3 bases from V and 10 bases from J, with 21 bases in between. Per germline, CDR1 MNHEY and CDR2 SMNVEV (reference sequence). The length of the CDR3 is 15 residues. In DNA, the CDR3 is TGTGCCAGCAGTTTCATCGCAGGGGCCTCAAACCCAGCTTTCTTT. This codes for CASSFIAGASNPAFF.

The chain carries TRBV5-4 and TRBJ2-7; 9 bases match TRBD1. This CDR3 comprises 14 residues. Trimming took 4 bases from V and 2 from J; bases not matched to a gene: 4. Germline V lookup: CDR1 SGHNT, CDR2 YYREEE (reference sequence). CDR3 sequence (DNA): TGTGCCAGCAGCCCGGACAGGGGACCCTACGAGCAGTACTTC. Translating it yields CASSPDRGPYEQYF.

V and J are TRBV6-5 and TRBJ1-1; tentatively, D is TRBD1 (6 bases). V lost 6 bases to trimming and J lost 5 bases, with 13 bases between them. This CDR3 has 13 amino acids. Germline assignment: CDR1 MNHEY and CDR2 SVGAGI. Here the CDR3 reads CASRVQGGTEAFF. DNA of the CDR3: TGTGCCAGCAGGGTACAGGGAGGGACTGAAGCTTTCTTT.

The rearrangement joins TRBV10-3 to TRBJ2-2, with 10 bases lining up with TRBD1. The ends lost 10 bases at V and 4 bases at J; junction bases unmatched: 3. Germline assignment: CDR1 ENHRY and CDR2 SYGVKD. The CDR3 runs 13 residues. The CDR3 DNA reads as TGTGCCACCCGGGACAGGGGCACCGGGGAGCTGTTTTTT. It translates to CATRDRGTGELFF.

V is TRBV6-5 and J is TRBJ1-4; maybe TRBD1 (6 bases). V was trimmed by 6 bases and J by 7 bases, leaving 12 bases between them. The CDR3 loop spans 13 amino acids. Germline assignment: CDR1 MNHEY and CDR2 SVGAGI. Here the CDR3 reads CASSPRQAEKLFF. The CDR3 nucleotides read TGTGCCAGCAGCCCAAGACAGGCTGAAAAACTGTTTTTT.

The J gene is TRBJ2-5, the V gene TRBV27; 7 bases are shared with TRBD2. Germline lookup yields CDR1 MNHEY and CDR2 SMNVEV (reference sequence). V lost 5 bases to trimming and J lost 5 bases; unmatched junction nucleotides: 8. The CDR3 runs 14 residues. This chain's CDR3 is CASSRAGEGETQYF. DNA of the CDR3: TGTGCCAGCAGTCGGGCGGGGGAGGGGGAGACCCAGTACTTC.

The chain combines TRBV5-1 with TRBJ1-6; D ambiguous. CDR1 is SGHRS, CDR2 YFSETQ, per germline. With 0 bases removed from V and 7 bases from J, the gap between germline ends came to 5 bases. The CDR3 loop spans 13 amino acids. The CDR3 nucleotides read TGCGCCAGCAGCTTGGGGGAGAATTCACCCCTCCACTTT. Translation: CASSLGENSPLHF.

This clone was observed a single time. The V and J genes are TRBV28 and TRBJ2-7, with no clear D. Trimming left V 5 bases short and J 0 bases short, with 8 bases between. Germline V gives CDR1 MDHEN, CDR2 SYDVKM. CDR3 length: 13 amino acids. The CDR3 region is CASSPQYSYEQYF. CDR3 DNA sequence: TGTGCCAGCAGTCCACAATACTCCTACGAGCAGTACTTC. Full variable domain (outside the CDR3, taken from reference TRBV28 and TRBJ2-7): DVKVTQSSRYLVKRTGEKVFLECVQDMDHENMFWYRQDPGLGLRLIYFSYDVKMKEKGDIPEGYSVSREKKERFSLILESASTNQTSMYLCASSPQYSYEQYFGPGTRLTVT.

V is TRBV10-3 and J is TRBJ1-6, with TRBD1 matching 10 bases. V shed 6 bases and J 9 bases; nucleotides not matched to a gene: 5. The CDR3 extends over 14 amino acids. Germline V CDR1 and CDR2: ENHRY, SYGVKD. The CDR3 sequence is CAISKGQGSSPLHF. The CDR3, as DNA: TGTGCCATCAGCAAGGGACAGGGGTCTTCACCCCTCCACTTT.

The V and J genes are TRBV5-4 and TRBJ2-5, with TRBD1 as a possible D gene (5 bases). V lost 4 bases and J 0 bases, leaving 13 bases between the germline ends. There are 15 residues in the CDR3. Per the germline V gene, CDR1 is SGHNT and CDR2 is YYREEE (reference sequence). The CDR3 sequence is CASSLVRGYQETQYF. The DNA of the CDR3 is TGTGCCAGCAGCCTCGTTAGGGGATACCAAGAGACCCAGTACTTC.